Listed here is a single TCR beta chain. Its antigen is unknown. The study made its TCR cDNA through 5'RACE template switching. That step introduced a universal primer site along with UMIs. TCRdb itself ran the 5' RACE reads through MiXCR, one entry per CDR3 protein. The sample holds more than 300,000 distinct CDR3 sequences, about 10% seen once. These data are taken from a study of T cells after yellow fever vaccination. The germline CDR1 and CDR2 sequences are SEHNR and FQNEAQ (reference sequence). The CDR3 is 13 amino acids. Trimming removed 5 bases at V and 6 bases at J, with 14 bases between. Study conclusions and caveats: A limited proportion of clonotypes was detected within both the CD4 and CD8 compartments.

The chain carries TRBV7-9 and TRBJ2-7; no firm D call. This sequence was found in a man younger than 35 who received the YFV17D yellow fever vaccine. Here the sequenced sample was CD4+ T cells sorted from PBMCs, taken 45 days after the yellow fever booster vaccination. The CDR3 DNA reads as TGTGCCAGCAGCCCCAGTAGGTTGGGCGAGCAGTACTTC. This translates into CASSPSRLGEQYF.